These T cell receptor beta chains were read from a single sample in a study of cytomegalovirus exposure and HLA in healthy donors. Libraries were prepared by immunoSEQ multiplex PCR; TCRdb keeps only in-frame clonotypes and omits some of them. The data show around 110,000 clones, roughly four fifths seen once. The sample taken for sequencing was PBMCs. The receptors derive from a woman aged 18-30 years in good health and CMV-seronegative. Both conserved end residues are trimmed from each CDR3. The order of the fields is J gene, V gene, CDR3 protein.

>TRBJ1-5|TRBV6-1
ASSVPGFLGDQPQH
>TRBJ1-1|TRBV6-1
ASSGPLNTEAF
>TRBJ2-1|TRBV2
ASNPRGRSEQF
>TRBJ2-7|TRBV5-6
ASSTSGYEQY
>TRBJ2-5|TRBV11-2
ASSLESGIQETQY
>TRBJ2-3|TRBV19
ASSSRGLAGGTDTQY
>TRBJ1-2|TRBV30
AWNLFGGNYGYT
>TRBJ1-4|TRBV6-1
ASSESGGRGAEKLF
>TRBJ2-2|TRBV6-4
ASSPVQDTGELF
>TRBJ1-2|TRBV6-1
ASSDRGQFYGYT
>TRBJ2-3|TRBV29-1
SVDGGLTDTQY
>TRBJ1-1|TRBV7-9
ASSERGGEAF
>TRBJ1-1|TRBV7-9
ASSSFTEAF